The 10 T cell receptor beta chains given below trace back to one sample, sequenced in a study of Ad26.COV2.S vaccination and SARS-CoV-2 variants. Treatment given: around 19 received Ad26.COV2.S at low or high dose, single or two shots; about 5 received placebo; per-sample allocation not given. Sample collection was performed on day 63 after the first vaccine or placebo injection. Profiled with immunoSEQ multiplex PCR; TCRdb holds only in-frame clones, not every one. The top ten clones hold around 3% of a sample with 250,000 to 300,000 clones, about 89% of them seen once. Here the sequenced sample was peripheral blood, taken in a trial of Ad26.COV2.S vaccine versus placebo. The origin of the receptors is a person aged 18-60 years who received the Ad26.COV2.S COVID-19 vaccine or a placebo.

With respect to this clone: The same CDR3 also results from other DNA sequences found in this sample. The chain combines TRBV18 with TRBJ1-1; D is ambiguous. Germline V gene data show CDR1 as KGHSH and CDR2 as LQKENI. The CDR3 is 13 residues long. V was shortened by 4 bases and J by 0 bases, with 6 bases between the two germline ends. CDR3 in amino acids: CASSRELNTEAFF. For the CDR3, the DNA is TGTGCCAGCTCACGAGAGTTGAACACTGAAGCTTTCTTT.

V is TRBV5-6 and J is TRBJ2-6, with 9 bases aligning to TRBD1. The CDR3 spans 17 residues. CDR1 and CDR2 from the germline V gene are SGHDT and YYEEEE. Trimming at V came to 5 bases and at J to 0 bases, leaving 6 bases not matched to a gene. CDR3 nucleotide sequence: TGTGCCAGCAGTACGGACAGGGGTTTCTCTGGGGCCAACGTCCTGACTTTC. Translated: CASSTDRGFSGANVLTF.

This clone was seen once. This CDR3 is CASSLSTNYGYTF. The CDR3 DNA reads as TGTGCCAGCAGCTTATCTACGAACTATGGCTACACCTTC. The chain links TRBV11-2 to TRBJ1-2, with no clear D. The CDR3 spans 13 residues. From germline, CDR1 is SGHAT and CDR2 FQNNGV. The V end lost 2 bases, the J end lost 2 bases, and 6 bases lay between the germline ends.

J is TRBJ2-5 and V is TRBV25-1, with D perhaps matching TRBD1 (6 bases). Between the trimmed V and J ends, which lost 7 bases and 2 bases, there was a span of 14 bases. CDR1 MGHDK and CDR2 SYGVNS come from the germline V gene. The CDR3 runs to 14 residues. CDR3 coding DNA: TGTGCCAGCACCCCGACAGGATCTCAAGAGACCCAGTACTTC. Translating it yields CASTPTGSQETQYF.

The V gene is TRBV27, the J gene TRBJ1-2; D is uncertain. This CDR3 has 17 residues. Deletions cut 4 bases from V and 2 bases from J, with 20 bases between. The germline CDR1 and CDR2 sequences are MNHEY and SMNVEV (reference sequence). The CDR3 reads CASSSLLASQPNYGYTF. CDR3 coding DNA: TGTGCCAGCAGTTCCCTTCTGGCGTCGCAACCGAACTATGGCTACACCTTC.

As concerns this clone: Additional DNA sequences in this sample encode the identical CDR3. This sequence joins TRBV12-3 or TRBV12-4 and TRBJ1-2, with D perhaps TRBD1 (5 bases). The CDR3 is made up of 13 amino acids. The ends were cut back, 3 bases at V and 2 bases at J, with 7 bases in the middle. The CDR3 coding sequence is TGTGCCAGCAGTTTCGGACAAAACTATGGCTACACCTTC. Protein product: CASSFGQNYGYTF.

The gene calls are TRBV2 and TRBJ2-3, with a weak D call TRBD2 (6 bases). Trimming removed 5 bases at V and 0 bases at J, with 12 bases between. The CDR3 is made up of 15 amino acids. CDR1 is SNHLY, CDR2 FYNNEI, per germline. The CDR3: CASSSRESSTDTQYF. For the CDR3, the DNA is TGTGCCAGCAGTAGCCGGGAGAGCAGCACAGATACGCAGTATTTT.

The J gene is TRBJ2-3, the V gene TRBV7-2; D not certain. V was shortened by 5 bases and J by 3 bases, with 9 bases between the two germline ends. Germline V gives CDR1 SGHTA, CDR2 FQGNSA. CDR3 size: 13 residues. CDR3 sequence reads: CASSRSPTDTQYF. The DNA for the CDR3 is TGTGCCAGCAGCCGGTCCCCAACAGATACGCAGTATTTT.

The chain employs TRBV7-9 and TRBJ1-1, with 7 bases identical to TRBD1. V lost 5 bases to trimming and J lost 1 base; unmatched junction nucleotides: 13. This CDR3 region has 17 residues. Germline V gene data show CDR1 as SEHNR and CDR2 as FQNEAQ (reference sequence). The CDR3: CASSMGKPGQRNTEAFF. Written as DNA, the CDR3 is TGTGCCAGCAGCATGGGTAAACCGGGACAGAGGAACACTGAAGCTTTCTTT.

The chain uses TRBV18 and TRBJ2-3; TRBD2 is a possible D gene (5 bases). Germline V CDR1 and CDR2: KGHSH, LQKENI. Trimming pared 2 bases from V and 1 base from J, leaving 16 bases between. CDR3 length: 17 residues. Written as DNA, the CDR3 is TGTGCCAGCTCACCATACGGACTCTCAACTGGCACAGATACGCAGTATTTT. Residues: CASSPYGLSTGTDTQYF.